Below, one T cell receptor beta chain is given with its context. The antigen is not known. These data belong to a study of T cell responses to AZD1222 COVID-19 vaccine. Whole-study context: Second doses were pooled across both intervals (about 4 or about 12 weeks). Study-level points and caveats: There were repertoire samples only from the period after the peak T cell response. Only six people who got AZD1222 tested seropositive at baseline.

Sequencing used immunoSEQ multiplex PCR; TCRdb keeps in-frame clones, though not all of them. Of roughly 150,000 clones in the sample, over 75% are singletons; the top ten hold 1.5% to 2%. CDR1 and CDR2 from the germline V gene are DFQATT and SNEGSKA (reference sequence). This CDR3 is 11 amino acids long. V gave up 3 bases and J gave up 1 base, with 3 bases separating them. The sample consisted of peripheral blood, taken on day 0 of AZD1222 vaccination. The clonotype originates from an adult in good health. The V and J genes are TRBV20-1 and TRBJ1-2; D is unresolved. CDR3 nucleotide sequence: TGCAGTGCTAGTAATAACTATGGCTACACCTTC. It yields the protein CSASNNYGYTF.